The 12 T cell receptor beta chains listed next were all sequenced from one sample in a study of graft-versus-host responses after intestinal transplantation. The method was immunoSEQ multiplex PCR; TCRdb's version includes in-frame clones alone and lacks a portion of them. The sample carries tens of thousands of clones, around 83% recorded once. The input for sequencing was PBMCs, taken roughly 34 months after transplant. The receptors originated from a human patient who received an intestinal transplant, so some T cells may come from the graft donor.

This chain links TRBV9 with TRBJ1-1, with a possible D match to TRBD1 (5 bases). The V gene's germline CDR1 is SGDLS and CDR2 YYNGEE. The CDR3 length is 16 residues. Trimming took off 3 bases at V and 6 bases at J, with 21 bases between the two ends. The CDR3 sequence is CASSAGGDRKSAEAFF. The CDR3, as DNA: TGTGCCAGCAGCGCGGGCGGAGACAGAAAAAGCGCTGAAGCTTTCTTT.

This sequence joins TRBV18 and TRBJ2-7; 10 nucleotides match TRBD2. V gave up 3 bases and J gave up 8 bases; unmatched junction bases: 10. CDR1 and CDR2 from the germline V gene are KGHSH and LQKENI. The CDR3 extends over 15 amino acids. Written as DNA, the CDR3 is TGTGCCAGCTCACCTTCTAGCGGGAGTACCCAAAAGCAGTACTTC. The encoded protein is CASSPSSGSTQKQYF.

The chain carries TRBV5-1 and TRBJ1-1, with 8 positions matching TRBD1. This CDR3 is 15 amino acids long. Germline V CDR1 and CDR2: SGHRS, YFSETQ. J lost 0 bases, V lost 5 bases, and 6 bases had no gene match. CDR3 region: CASRPSTGVNTEAFF. The CDR3 DNA follows: TGCGCCAGCAGGCCTTCGACAGGGGTGAACACTGAAGCTTTCTTT.

The chain carries TRBV28 and TRBJ2-1; TRBD1 is a possible D gene (6 bases). V was cut by 7 bases and J by 10 bases, with 17 bases left in between. This CDR3 has 13 amino acids. The germline V gene encodes CDR1 MDHEN and CDR2 SYDVKM. In DNA form, the CDR3 reads TGTGCCAGCACAGTTACAACCCAGGGGGAGCAGTTCTTC. Protein sequence: CASTVTTQGEQFF. The variable domain in full, completed from reference TRBV28 and TRBJ2-1, reads DVKVTQSSRYLVKRTGEKVFLECVQDMDHENMFWYRQDPGLGLRLIYFSYDVKMKEKGDIPEGYSVSREKKERFSLILESASTNQTSMYLCASTVTTQGEQFFGPGTRLTVL.

The chain uses TRBV19 and TRBJ2-7; 8 bases fit TRBD1. Germline V gene sequence: CDR1 LNHDA, CDR2 SQIVND (reference sequence). V was clipped by 5 bases and J by 4 bases; unmatched bases: 7. This CDR3 has 14 residues. CDR3 sequence: CASSFSGTGYEQYF. CDR3 DNA: TGTGCCAGTAGTTTCTCCGGGACAGGTTACGAGCAGTACTTC. The whole variable domain, remainder taken from reference TRBV19 and TRBJ2-7, is DGGITQSPKYLFRKEGQNVTLSCEQNLNHDAMYWYRQDPGQGLRLIYYSQIVNDFQKGDIAEGYSVSREKKESFPLTVTSAQKNPTAFYLCASSFSGTGYEQYFGPGTRLTVT.

This clone was seen a handful of times. V gene TRBV6-6 combines with J gene TRBJ1-2; the D is unclear. Deletions cut 1 base from V and 0 bases from J, with 3 bases between. The CDR3 consists of 13 residues. Germline V lookup: CDR1 MNHNY, CDR2 SVGAGI (reference sequence). CDR3 in amino acids: CASSYYTNYGYTF. CDR3 DNA: TGTGCCAGCAGTTACTACACTAACTATGGCTACACCTTC.

The table lists this clone with a count of one. The chain employs TRBV19 and TRBJ1-5, with 11 bases identical to TRBD1. CDR1 is LNHDA, CDR2 SQIVND, per germline (reference sequence). The CDR3 sequence is 15 residues long. Germline trimming cut 11 bases from V and 4 bases from J; bases unmatched to any gene: 10. CDR3 bases: TGTGCCCGCAAAGAGGGACAGGGGGAAAATCAGCCCCAGCATTTT. Its translation: CARKEGQGENQPQHF.

The chain combines TRBV2 with TRBJ1-1; no clear D. CDR1 is SNHLY, CDR2 FYNNEI, per germline. The CDR3 loop spans 11 amino acids. Trimming cost V 3 bases and J 5 bases, with 4 bases left between them. The CDR3 spells CASSEGTEAFF. CDR3 sequence (DNA): TGTGCCAGCAGTGAGGGTACTGAAGCTTTCTTT. Complete variable domain (other parts from reference TRBV2 and TRBJ1-1): EPEVTQTPSHQVTQMGQEVILRCVPISNHLYFYWYRQILGQKVEFLVSFYNNEISEKSEIFDDQFSVERPDGSNFTLKIRSTKLEDSAMYFCASSEGTEAFFGQGTRLTVV.

The V gene is TRBV7-8, the J gene TRBJ1-6; D is possibly TRBD1 (5 bases). The V end lost 2 bases, the J end lost 0 bases, and 11 bases lay between the germline ends. This CDR3 has 17 amino acids. From germline, CDR1 is SGHVS and CDR2 FQNEAQ. The CDR3 DNA sequence: TGTGCCAGCAGCTTAAGAACAAGGGGCTCCTATAATTCACCCCTCCACTTT. Protein product: CASSLRTRGSYNSPLHF.

The gene calls are TRBV5-5 and TRBJ2-3; D remains ambiguous. This CDR3 is 14 amino acids long. Per germline, CDR1 SGHKS and CDR2 YYEKEE (reference sequence). V was trimmed by 5 bases and J by 0 bases, leaving 10 bases between them. DNA for the CDR3: TGTGCCAGCAGTCTGGGGTGGAGCACAGATACGCAGTATTTT. Translation gives CASSLGWSTDTQYF.

V and J are TRBV15 and TRBJ2-5, with D perhaps matching TRBD1 or TRBD2 (5 bases each). Trimming pared 1 base from V and 5 bases from J, leaving 5 bases between. This CDR3 comprises 12 residues. Germline loops: CDR1 LNHNV, CDR2 YYDKDF (reference sequence). In nucleotides, the CDR3 is TGTGCCACCAGCAGAGGGGGGGAGACCCAGTACTTC. The encoded protein is CATSRGGETQYF.

The chain links TRBV6-1 to TRBJ1-2; D is perhaps TRBD1 (5 bases). This CDR3 has 12 amino acids. Per the germline V gene, CDR1 is MNHNS and CDR2 is SASEGT. The V and J ends lost 3 bases and 12 bases respectively, with 14 bases between them. CDR3 sequence reads: CASSDARGFDTF. In DNA, the CDR3 is TGTGCCAGCAGTGATGCGAGGGGTTTCGACACCTTC.